Reported below is one TCR beta chain. This CDR3 has 19 amino acids. This sample is drawn from a study of OX40 agonist ivuxolimab in advanced cancers. The repertoire was sequenced with immunoSEQ multiplex PCR; TCRdb's copy has only in-frame clones and lacks some. The top ten clones hold roughly 0.6% of a sample with approximately 82,000 clones, roughly 92% of them seen once. The rearrangement uses TRBV21-1 and TRBJ2-7; TRBD1, the table's D call, lacks a check against the DNA. TRBV21-1 is labeled a pseudogene. Sequencing was performed on CD4+ or CD8+ T cells sorted from blood, taken in a trial of the OX40 agonist ivuxolimab. The sequence was collected from an adult with an advanced solid tumor such as melanoma, head and neck, liver or kidney cancer. Written as DNA, the CDR3 is TGTGCCAGCAGCAAAGCAGGGACAGGATATGGACTAGGAATCTACGAGCAGTACTTC. Translation gives CASSKAGTGYGLGIYEQYF.